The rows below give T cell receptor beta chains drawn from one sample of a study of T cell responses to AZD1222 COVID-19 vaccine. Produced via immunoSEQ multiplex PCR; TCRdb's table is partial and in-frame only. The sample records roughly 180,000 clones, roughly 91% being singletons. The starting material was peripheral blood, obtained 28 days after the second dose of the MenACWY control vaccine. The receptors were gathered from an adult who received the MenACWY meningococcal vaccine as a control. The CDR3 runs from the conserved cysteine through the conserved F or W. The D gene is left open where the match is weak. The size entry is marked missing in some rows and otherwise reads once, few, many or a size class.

cdr3_nt: TGCAGTGCTTTGGAGGTTCCTGAAGCTTTCTTT
cdr3_aa: CSALEVPEAFF
clone_size: NA
v_call: TRBV20-1
j_call: TRBJ1-1
d_call: NA

cdr3_nt: TGTGCCATCAGTGAAGAGGGGAGGGGGAACACTGAAGCTTTCTTT
cdr3_aa: CAISEEGRGNTEAFF
clone_size: NA
v_call: TRBV10-3
j_call: TRBJ1-1
d_call: NA

cdr3_nt: TGTGCCAGTAGTCTCGACAGGGCCTTCTATGGCTACACCTTC
cdr3_aa: CASSLDRAFYGYTF
clone_size: NA
v_call: TRBV19
j_call: TRBJ1-2
d_call: TRBD1

cdr3_nt: TGTGCCAGCAGCTTGGTCCCCCGTGGCGGGGTGGGAGATACGCAGTATTTT
cdr3_aa: CASSLVPRGGVGDTQYF
clone_size: NA
v_call: TRBV5-5
j_call: TRBJ2-3
d_call: NA

cdr3_nt: TGTGCCAGCAGCGAGTCTAGTAGCGAGACCCAGTACTTC
cdr3_aa: CASSESSSETQYF
clone_size: NA
v_call: TRBV11-2
j_call: TRBJ2-5
d_call: NA

cdr3_nt: TGTGCCAGCTCACCAGGTAGAGGAATCCTCGAAAAACTGTTTTTT
cdr3_aa: CASSPGRGILEKLFF
clone_size: NA
v_call: TRBV18
j_call: TRBJ1-4
d_call: NA

cdr3_nt: TGTGCCACCGGTGACAAGAGCAATCAGCCCCAGCATTTT
cdr3_aa: CATGDKSNQPQHF
clone_size: NA
v_call: TRBV19
j_call: TRBJ1-5
d_call: NA

cdr3_nt: TGTGCCACCAGCGGATGGGACAGGGGAAAGGATGAAGCTTTCTTT
cdr3_aa: CATSGWDRGKDEAFF
clone_size: NA
v_call: TRBV15
j_call: TRBJ1-1
d_call: TRBD1

cdr3_nt: TGTGCCAGCAGTCCTGACAGCAGCTCCTACGAGCAGTACTTC
cdr3_aa: CASSPDSSSYEQYF
clone_size: NA
v_call: TRBV2
j_call: TRBJ2-7
d_call: NA

cdr3_nt: TGTGCCTGGAGGAGAAGAGGGGGGGTGAACATTCAGTACTTC
cdr3_aa: CAWRRRGGVNIQYF
clone_size: NA
v_call: TRBV30
j_call: TRBJ2-4
d_call: NA

cdr3_nt: TGCGCCAGTGGCTTGGGGGGAGACACTGAAGCTTTCTTT
cdr3_aa: CASGLGGDTEAFF
clone_size: once
v_call: TRBV5-1
j_call: TRBJ1-1
d_call: NA

cdr3_nt: TGTGCCAGCACCCCGCCTGGAGATCCCTACGAGCAGTACTTC
cdr3_aa: CASTPPGDPYEQYF
clone_size: NA
v_call: TRBV6-2/TRBV6-3
j_call: TRBJ2-7
d_call: NA

cdr3_nt: TGTGCCAGCTCCCAAGGGGGGACGGGACGGACAGCTCGGCCCCAGCATTTT
cdr3_aa: CASSQGGTGRTARPQHF
clone_size: NA
v_call: TRBV18
j_call: TRBJ1-5
d_call: NA

cdr3_nt: TGTGCCATCAGTGAGGCACGACAGGGTAGCACTGAAGCTTTCTTT
cdr3_aa: CAISEARQGSTEAFF
clone_size: NA
v_call: TRBV10-3
j_call: TRBJ1-1
d_call: TRBD1

cdr3_nt: TGCAGTGCTAAAAATTACAATGAGCAGTTCTTC
cdr3_aa: CSAKNYNEQFF
clone_size: NA
v_call: TRBV20-1
j_call: TRBJ2-1
d_call: NA

cdr3_nt: TGTGCCAGCAGCTTAAATTACGGGGGGGCGGTAGATACGCAGTATTTT
cdr3_aa: CASSLNYGGAVDTQYF
clone_size: NA
v_call: TRBV13
j_call: TRBJ2-3
d_call: TRBD2

cdr3_nt: TGTGCCAGCAGCCACCGGACTAGCGGCCTCACAGATACGCAGTATTTT
cdr3_aa: CASSHRTSGLTDTQYF
clone_size: NA
v_call: TRBV7-9
j_call: TRBJ2-3
d_call: TRBD2

cdr3_nt: TGCGCCAGCAGCACCGGGGCGGGGCAAGGGCAGACCCAGTACTTC
cdr3_aa: CASSTGAGQGQTQYF
clone_size: NA
v_call: TRBV5-1
j_call: TRBJ2-5
d_call: NA

cdr3_nt: TGTGCCAGCTCACCAGGACAGGGGGCCCCCTACGAGCAGTACTTC
cdr3_aa: CASSPGQGAPYEQYF
clone_size: NA
v_call: TRBV18
j_call: TRBJ2-7
d_call: TRBD1

cdr3_nt: TGTGCCTGGAGAACAAAAGGGAGCTCCTATAATTCACCCCTCCACTTT
cdr3_aa: CAWRTKGSSYNSPLHF
clone_size: NA
v_call: TRBV30
j_call: TRBJ1-6
d_call: NA

cdr3_nt: TGTGCCAGCAGCACCAGAGGACAGCCCAACACTGAAGCTTTCTTT
cdr3_aa: CASSTRGQPNTEAFF
clone_size: NA
v_call: TRBV5-4
j_call: TRBJ1-1
d_call: NA

cdr3_nt: TGTGCCAGCAGATTACCGGGACAGGGTTATGGCTACACCTTC
cdr3_aa: CASRLPGQGYGYTF
clone_size: NA
v_call: TRBV19
j_call: TRBJ1-2
d_call: TRBD1

cdr3_nt: TGTGCCAGCAGCCCCCAAAGGGACTATGGCTACACCTTC
cdr3_aa: CASSPQRDYGYTF
clone_size: NA
v_call: TRBV7-2
j_call: TRBJ1-2
d_call: NA

cdr3_nt: TGTGCCAGCAGCCCCGGGGGGGCCAATGAGCAGTTCTTC
cdr3_aa: CASSPGGANEQFF
clone_size: NA
v_call: TRBV6-2/TRBV6-3
j_call: TRBJ2-1
d_call: TRBD2

cdr3_nt: TGTGCCAGCACGCCGGGGCTTAACTATGGCTACACCTTC
cdr3_aa: CASTPGLNYGYTF
clone_size: once
v_call: TRBV6-5
j_call: TRBJ1-2
d_call: NA

cdr3_nt: TGTGCCAGCAAGGAACAGGGAAGTGGTTCACCCCTCCACTTT
cdr3_aa: CASKEQGSGSPLHF
clone_size: NA
v_call: TRBV6-5
j_call: TRBJ1-6
d_call: NA

cdr3_nt: TGTGCCAGCAGCTCCCCACGACCTTATACAGGGAGAAGTGGCTACACCTTC
cdr3_aa: CASSSPRPYTGRSGYTF
clone_size: NA
v_call: TRBV7-2
j_call: TRBJ1-2
d_call: NA

cdr3_nt: TGTGCCAGCAGTTGGAGAACCAGGGTAGGTGGCTACACCTTC
cdr3_aa: CASSWRTRVGGYTF
clone_size: NA
v_call: TRBV28
j_call: TRBJ1-2
d_call: NA

cdr3_nt: TGTGCCAGCAGCTCTAACGGCGGTCCCCCGGTCTACCAGCATTTT
cdr3_aa: CASSSNGGPPVYQHF
clone_size: few
v_call: TRBV5-8
j_call: TRBJ1-5
d_call: NA

cdr3_nt: TGTGCCAGCAGTTTAGCGCTCGGGCCCCAGCATTTT
cdr3_aa: CASSLALGPQHF
clone_size: once
v_call: TRBV12-3/TRBV12-4
j_call: TRBJ1-5
d_call: NA

cdr3_nt: TGTGCCAGCAGCCAAGATCTAGCAGATACGCAGTATTTT
cdr3_aa: CASSQDLADTQYF
clone_size: NA
v_call: TRBV3-1/TRBV3-2
j_call: TRBJ2-3
d_call: NA

cdr3_nt: TGCGCCAGCAGCCAAGATTGGGCTGCGAACACTGAAGCTTTCTTT
cdr3_aa: CASSQDWAANTEAFF
clone_size: once
v_call: TRBV4-3
j_call: TRBJ1-1
d_call: NA

cdr3_nt: TGTGCCAGCCGGGGGGGGATCAATCAGCCCCAGCATTTT
cdr3_aa: CASRGGINQPQHF
clone_size: NA
v_call: TRBV2
j_call: TRBJ1-5
d_call: NA

cdr3_nt: TGTGCCAGCAGTTACCCGGGCGGGGGGGCCTATGGCTACACCTTC
cdr3_aa: CASSYPGGGAYGYTF
clone_size: NA
v_call: TRBV6-5
j_call: TRBJ1-2
d_call: NA

cdr3_nt: TGTGCCAGCAGCCCCGACACTATCTCTGGAAACACCATATATTTT
cdr3_aa: CASSPDTISGNTIYF
clone_size: NA
v_call: TRBV3-1/TRBV3-2
j_call: TRBJ1-3
d_call: NA

cdr3_nt: TGTGCCAGCAGCTCCCCCGGGACAGGGCACAATGAGCAGTTCTTC
cdr3_aa: CASSSPGTGHNEQFF
clone_size: NA
v_call: TRBV5-4
j_call: TRBJ2-1
d_call: TRBD1

cdr3_nt: TGTGCCTGGAGTGCCCCGGGGAGCTTCTACACCTTC
cdr3_aa: CAWSAPGSFYTF
clone_size: NA
v_call: TRBV30
j_call: TRBJ1-2
d_call: NA

cdr3_nt: TGTGCCAGCACCCGTTATGGGGGCTGGCTTCACACCATATATTTT
cdr3_aa: CASTRYGGWLHTIYF
clone_size: NA
v_call: TRBV28
j_call: TRBJ1-3
d_call: NA

cdr3_nt: TGTGCCAGCAGTTTATGGCAGGGGAATCAGCCCCAGCATTTT
cdr3_aa: CASSLWQGNQPQHF
clone_size: NA
v_call: TRBV27
j_call: TRBJ1-5
d_call: NA

cdr3_nt: TGTGCCAGCGTCGCTCCGGGGGGCAGGCTCTCTAAAGCTTTCTTT
cdr3_aa: CASVAPGGRLSKAFF
clone_size: NA
v_call: TRBV6-5
j_call: TRBJ1-1
d_call: NA

cdr3_nt: TGTGCCAGTAGTATAGGGGGGAATGAGCAGTTCTTC
cdr3_aa: CASSIGGNEQFF
clone_size: NA
v_call: TRBV19
j_call: TRBJ2-1
d_call: NA

cdr3_nt: TGTGCCAGCAGCCGAAGGGGCGGGGGGGACAATGAGCAGTTCTTC
cdr3_aa: CASSRRGGGDNEQFF
clone_size: NA
v_call: TRBV6-4
j_call: TRBJ2-1
d_call: TRBD2

cdr3_nt: TGCGCCAGCAGCTTGGGCAGGGATGGCTACACCTTC
cdr3_aa: CASSLGRDGYTF
clone_size: NA
v_call: TRBV5-1
j_call: TRBJ1-2
d_call: NA

cdr3_nt: TGTGCCAGCAGTTCAGGGCAGGGGGGGAATTCACCCCTCCACTTT
cdr3_aa: CASSSGQGGNSPLHF
clone_size: NA
v_call: TRBV28
j_call: TRBJ1-6
d_call: TRBD1

cdr3_nt: TGTGCCAGCAGCGTAGGGGGACTAAGTCTTATCAATGAGCAGTTCTTC
cdr3_aa: CASSVGGLSLINEQFF
clone_size: NA
v_call: TRBV9
j_call: TRBJ2-1
d_call: TRBD2

cdr3_nt: TGCGCCAGCCCTGGGGGGCAGGGCGGGGACAAAAACATTCAGTACTTC
cdr3_aa: CASPGGQGGDKNIQYF
clone_size: NA
v_call: TRBV10-1
j_call: TRBJ2-4
d_call: NA

cdr3_nt: TGTGCCAGCAGTTCCCTTACGATGGGGACCCAGTACTTC
cdr3_aa: CASSSLTMGTQYF
clone_size: NA
v_call: TRBV12-3/TRBV12-4
j_call: TRBJ2-5
d_call: NA

cdr3_nt: TGCGCCAGCAGCTTGAATGGTCCGGACCCGGGCACCTATAATTCACCCCTCCACTTT
cdr3_aa: CASSLNGPDPGTYNSPLHF
clone_size: NA
v_call: TRBV5-1
j_call: TRBJ1-6
d_call: NA

cdr3_nt: TGTGCCAGCAGTTTAGGGAAGAACACTGAAGCTTTCTTT
cdr3_aa: CASSLGKNTEAFF
clone_size: few
v_call: TRBV12-3/TRBV12-4
j_call: TRBJ1-1
d_call: NA

cdr3_nt: TGTGCCAGCACCCCGCCCCGCTCGGGGGACCCCGGTGGGGAGACCCAGTACTTC
cdr3_aa: CASTPPRSGDPGGETQYF
clone_size: NA
v_call: TRBV27
j_call: TRBJ2-5
d_call: NA

cdr3_nt: TGTGCCAGCAGCTTAGGGACAGGGAACACCGGGGAGCTGTTTTTT
cdr3_aa: CASSLGTGNTGELFF
clone_size: NA
v_call: TRBV7-3
j_call: TRBJ2-2
d_call: TRBD1